This TCR beta chain was recorded in a study of T cell repertoires in cytomegalovirus infection. TCRdb recomputed calls from the reads with MiXCR, one row per CDR3 protein. This sample has around 900,000 distinct CDR3 sequences; around 30% occur once, and the top ten carry 11% to 15%. The V end was cut by 0 bases, the J end by 6 bases, with 15 bases between. CDR3 length: 16 residues. Germline lookup yields CDR1 SGHVS and CDR2 FNYEAQ. A note on this clonotype: Antigen unknown.

The sequence derives from a human donor in good health (CMV status not recorded). Some clones in this sample may be carry-over from other donors' samples. The chain employs TRBV7-6 and TRBJ1-3; D may be TRBD1 (6 bases). Sample: cultured CD8+ T cells from PBMCs, taken from culture after CMV antigen stimulation. The CDR3 region is CASSLAKTGSENTIYF. Written as DNA, the CDR3 is TGTGCCAGCAGCTTAGCGAAGACAGGATCCGAAAACACCATATATTTT.